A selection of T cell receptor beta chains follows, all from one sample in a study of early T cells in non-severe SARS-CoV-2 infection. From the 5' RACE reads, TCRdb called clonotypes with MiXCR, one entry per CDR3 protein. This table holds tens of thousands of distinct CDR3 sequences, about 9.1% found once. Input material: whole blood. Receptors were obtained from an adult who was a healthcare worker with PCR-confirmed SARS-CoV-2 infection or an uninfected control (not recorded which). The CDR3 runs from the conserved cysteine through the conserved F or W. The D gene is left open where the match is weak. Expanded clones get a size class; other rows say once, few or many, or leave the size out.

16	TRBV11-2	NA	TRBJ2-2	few	TGTGCCAGCAGCGTACTGGGGCTGCTAAACACCGGGGAGCTGTTTTTT	CASSVLGLLNTGELFF
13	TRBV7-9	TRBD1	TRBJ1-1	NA	TGTGCCAGCAGGGAGGGGGCCCACACTGAAGCTTTCTTT	CASREGAHTEAFF
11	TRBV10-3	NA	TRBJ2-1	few	TGTGCCATCAGTGAGGACAATGAGCAGTTCTTC	CAISEDNEQFF
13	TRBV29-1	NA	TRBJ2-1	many	TGCAGCGGGGGACGAGACAGCTACAATGAGCAGTTCTTC	CSGGRDSYNEQFF
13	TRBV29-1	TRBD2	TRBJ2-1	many	TGCAGCGTTGCCAGCGGGAGGGATAATGAGCAGTTCTTC	CSVASGRDNEQFF
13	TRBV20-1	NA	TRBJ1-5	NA	TGCAGTGCGCTTAGTTATAGCAATCAGCCCCAGCATTTT	CSALSYSNQPQHF
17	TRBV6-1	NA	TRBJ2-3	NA	TGTGCCAGCCCCAGTGAGTTAGTGGGACGGCACACTGGCACGCAGTATTTT	CASPSELVGRHTGTQYF
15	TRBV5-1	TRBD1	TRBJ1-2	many	TGCGCCAGCAGCCCTGGGACAGGGGGCAACTATGGCTACACCTTC	CASSPGTGGNYGYTF
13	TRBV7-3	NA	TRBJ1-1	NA	TGTGCCAGCTCCGCCTTCCCGAACACTGAAGCTTTCTTT	CASSAFPNTEAFF
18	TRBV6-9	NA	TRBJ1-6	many	TGTGCCAGCAGTTACTCGACTTGGCAGAGCTCCTATAATTCACCCCTCCACTTT	CASSYSTWQSSYNSPLHF
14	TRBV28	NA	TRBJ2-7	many	TGTGCCAGCGCCACGGCGGGGTTCTTAGGCGAGCAGTACTTC	CASATAGFLGEQYF
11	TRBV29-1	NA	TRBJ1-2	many	TGCAGCGGCACAGGGCTTTATGGCTACACCTTC	CSGTGLYGYTF
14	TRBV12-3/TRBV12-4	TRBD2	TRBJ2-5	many	TGTGCCAGCAGTTCTAGCGGGAGTTTAGAGACCCAGTACTTC	CASSSSGSLETQYF
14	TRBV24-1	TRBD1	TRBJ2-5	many	TGTGCCACCAGTGGGACAGGTAATCAAGAGACCCAGTACTTC	CATSGTGNQETQYF
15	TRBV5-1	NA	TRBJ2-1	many	TGCGCCAGCAGCTTGACAGGAGCCTCCTACAATGAGCAGTTCTTC	CASSLTGASYNEQFF
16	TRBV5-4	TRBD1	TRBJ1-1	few	TGTGCCAGCAGCTTCCGTCAACGGACAGGTGAGGCGACAGCTTTCTTT	CASSFRQRTGEATAFF
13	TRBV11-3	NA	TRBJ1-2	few	TGTGCCAGCAGCTTAGATAACGGGGGCGGCTACACCTTC	CASSLDNGGGYTF
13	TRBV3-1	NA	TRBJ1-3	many	TGTGCCAGCAGCCAACCGCGAGGAGACACCATATATTTT	CASSQPRGDTIYF
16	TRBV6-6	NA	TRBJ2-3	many	TGTGCCAGCAGTTCCTTCCGTGACGGAAGCACAGATACGCAGTATTTT	CASSSFRDGSTDTQYF
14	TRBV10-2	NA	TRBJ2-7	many	TGCGCCAGCAGTGATGGCAGGTGGAACTACGAGCAGTACTTC	CASSDGRWNYEQYF
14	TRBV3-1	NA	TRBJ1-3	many	TGTGCCAGCAGCCCAAGTTCCTCTGGAAACACCATATATTTT	CASSPSSSGNTIYF
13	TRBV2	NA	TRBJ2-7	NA	TGTGCCAGCAGTGTCCTCTCGGAGGGCGAGCAGTACTTC	CASSVLSEGEQYF
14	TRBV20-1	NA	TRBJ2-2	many	TGCAGTGCTAGGGACTACCAGAACACCGGGGAGCTGTTTTTT	CSARDYQNTGELFF
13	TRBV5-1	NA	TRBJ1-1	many	TGCGCCAGCGGCACAGCACTGAACACTGAAGCTTTCTTT	CASGTALNTEAFF
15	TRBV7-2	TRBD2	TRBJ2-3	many	TGTGCCAGCAGCGGGACTAGCGGGAGTGTAGATACGCAGTATTTT	CASSGTSGSVDTQYF
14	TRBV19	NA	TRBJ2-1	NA	TGTGCCAGTAGTATAGGCCCGACTCCCAATGAGCAGTTCTTC	CASSIGPTPNEQFF
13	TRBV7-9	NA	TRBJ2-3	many	TGTGCCAGCACCCAAGGGGGCACAGATACGCAGTATTTT	CASTQGGTDTQYF
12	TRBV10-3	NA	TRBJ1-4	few	TGTGCCATCAGTGAGGACAGGGAAAAACTGTTTTTT	CAISEDREKLFF
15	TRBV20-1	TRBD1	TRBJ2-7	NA	TGCAGTGCCCCTGAGCCGAGACAGGGCACGGACGAGCAGTACTTC	CSAPEPRQGTDEQYF
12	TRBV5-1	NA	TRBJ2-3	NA	TGCGCCAGCAGCACAGGGATAGATACGCAGTATTTT	CASSTGIDTQYF
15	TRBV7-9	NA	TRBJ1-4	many	TGTGCCAGCAGCTTAGGAGGGGCCTCTAATGAAAAACTGTTTTTT	CASSLGGASNEKLFF
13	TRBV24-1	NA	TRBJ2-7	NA	TGTGCCACCTCTCCGGGACTCACCTACGAGCAGTACTTC	CATSPGLTYEQYF
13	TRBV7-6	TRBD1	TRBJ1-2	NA	TGTGCCAGCAGCCAGACAGGGCTCTATGGCTACACCTTC	CASSQTGLYGYTF
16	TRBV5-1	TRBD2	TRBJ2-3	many	TGCGCCAGCAGCTTGGCGGTAGCGGGAGTACCAGATACGCAGTATTTT	CASSLAVAGVPDTQYF
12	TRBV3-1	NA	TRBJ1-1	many	TGTGCCAGCAGCCCAGCGAACACTGAAGCTTTCTTT	CASSPANTEAFF
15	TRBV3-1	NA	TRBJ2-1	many	TGTGCCAGCAGCCAAGGGCCCCGCTCCTACAATGAGCAGTTCTTC	CASSQGPRSYNEQFF
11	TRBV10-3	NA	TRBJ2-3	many	TGTGCCATCAGTAGCACAGATACGCAGTATTTT	CAISSTDTQYF
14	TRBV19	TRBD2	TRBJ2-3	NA	TGTGCCAGCGGGACTAGCGGGGGCACAGATACGCAGTATTTT	CASGTSGGTDTQYF
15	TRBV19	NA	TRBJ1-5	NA	TGTGCCAGTAGTATCTTTTCGGAGGGCAATCAGCCCCAGCATTTT	CASSIFSEGNQPQHF
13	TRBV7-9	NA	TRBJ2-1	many	TGTGCCAGCAGCACGACAGTAAACAATGAGCAGTTCTTC	CASSTTVNNEQFF
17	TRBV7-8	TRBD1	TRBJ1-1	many	TGTGCCAGCAGCTCGACAGGGGCGTCACTCCTGAACACTGAAGCTTTCTTT	CASSSTGASLLNTEAFF
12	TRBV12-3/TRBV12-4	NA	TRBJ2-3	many	TGTGCCAGCAGTGGGGCCAGAGGCACGCAGTATTTT	CASSGARGTQYF
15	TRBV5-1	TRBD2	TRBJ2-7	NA	TGCGCCAGCAGCCCGTCCGCTAGCGGACCCTACGAGCAGTACTTC	CASSPSASGPYEQYF
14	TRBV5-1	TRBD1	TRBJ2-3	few	TGCGCCAGCAGCTCGGACAGGGGCACAGATACGCAGTATTTT	CASSSDRGTDTQYF
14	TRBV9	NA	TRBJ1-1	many	TGTGCCAGCAGCGTAAGCCCACGACCCACTGAAGCTTTCTTT	CASSVSPRPTEAFF
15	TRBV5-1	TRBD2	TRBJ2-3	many	TGCGCCAGCAGCTTTGCGGGAGGGCCCCCAGATACGCAGTATTTT	CASSFAGGPPDTQYF
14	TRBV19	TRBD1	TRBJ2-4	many	TGTGCCAGTAGTGGGACAGGGATTCTAAACATTCAGTACTTC	CASSGTGILNIQYF
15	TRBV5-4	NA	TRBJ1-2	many	TGTGCCAGCAGCTTTTACAGGGAACGAGGCTATGGCTACACCTTC	CASSFYRERGYGYTF
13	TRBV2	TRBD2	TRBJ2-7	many	TGTGCCAGCAGTCGGGAGGGGCGCTACGAGCAGTACTTC	CASSREGRYEQYF
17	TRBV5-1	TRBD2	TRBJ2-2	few	TGCGCCAGCAGCCCGGGACGGAGCGGGAGAAACACCGGGGAGCTGTTTTTT	CASSPGRSGRNTGELFF
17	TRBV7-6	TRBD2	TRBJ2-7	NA	TGTGCCAGCAGCTTAGGACCGGGACTAGCGGGAGAATACGAGCAGTACTTC	CASSLGPGLAGEYEQYF